A selection of T cell receptor beta chains follows, all from one sample in a study of beta chain features in type 1 diabetes. Measured with immunoSEQ multiplex PCR; TCRdb has only the in-frame clones, and not every one. The sample contains under 50,000 clones, around 50% of which appear only once. Input material: Tregs from blood. These receptors all stem from a woman under 30 in good health. The CDR3 runs from the conserved cysteine through the conserved F or W. The D gene is left open where the match is weak. Clone size is given for some rows only: seen once, a few or many times, or a class if the clone is expanded.

v_call	clone_size	j_call	d_call	cdr3_nt	cdr3_aa
TRBV18	once	TRBJ2-1	.	TGTGCCAGCTCACCACCCAGTTACAATGAGCAGTTCTTC	CASSPPSYNEQFF
TRBV6-1	few	TRBJ1-5	TRBD1	TGTGCCAGCAGTCTTGACAGGGTGACCCAGCCCCAGCATTTT	CASSLDRVTQPQHF
TRBV7-9	.	TRBJ1-5	.	TGTGCCAGCAGCTTGGGACAAGCTGATCAGCCCCAGCATTTT	CASSLGQADQPQHF
TRBV4-2	.	TRBJ2-6	.	TGTGCCAGCAGCCAAGGCATCGGAGGAGGGGCCAACGTCCTGACTTTC	CASSQGIGGGANVLTF
TRBV6-6	.	TRBJ2-7	.	TGTGCCAGCAGTACATCCGGGTCATACGAGCAGTACTTC	CASSTSGSYEQYF
TRBV10-2	few	TRBJ1-5	.	TGCGCCAGCATGCAGGATTCAGCTCCTGGTGGCCAGCCCCAGCATTTT	CASMQDSAPGGQPQHF
TRBV9	.	TRBJ1-3	.	TGTGCCAGCAGCGAGACAGCCTACACTGGAAACACCATATATTTT	CASSETAYTGNTIYF
TRBV28	few	TRBJ1-5	.	TGTGCCAGCAACCCCGTCGGCAGACACAATCAGCCCCAGCATTTT	CASNPVGRHNQPQHF
TRBV6-5	.	TRBJ2-3	TRBD2	TGTGCCAGCAGCGCCGGACTAGGCAGGGCAGATACGCAGTATTTT	CASSAGLGRADTQYF
TRBV7-9	.	TRBJ2-1	TRBD1	TGTGCCAGCAGCCGGACAGGGGGCAGGGAGAATGAGCAGTTCTTC	CASSRTGGRENEQFF
TRBV6-1	few	TRBJ2-5	TRBD2	TGTGCCAGCAGTGAAGATCCCCTAGCGGGAAAAGAGACCCAGTACTTC	CASSEDPLAGKETQYF
TRBV6-5	.	TRBJ2-2	TRBD1	TGTGCCAGCAGTTACTCGGGACAGGGGAACACCGGGGAGCTGTTTTTT	CASSYSGQGNTGELFF
TRBV7-8	.	TRBJ2-2	TRBD1	TGTGCCAGCAGCTTAGCGAAAGGGGGCAGTACCGGGGAGCTGTTTTTT	CASSLAKGGSTGELFF
TRBV6-6	.	TRBJ2-7	.	TGTGCCAGCAGTTCCCTAACCTCCTACGAGCAGTACTTC	CASSSLTSYEQYF
TRBV27	few	TRBJ2-3	.	TGTGCCAGCAGTTTAGAAAGCGTAAACACAGATACGCAGTATTTT	CASSLESVNTDTQYF
TRBV28	.	TRBJ2-7	.	TGTGCCAGCAGGGAGGGCTACGAGCAGTACTTC	CASREGYEQYF
TRBV6-6	few	TRBJ2-7	TRBD1	TGTGCCAGCACCCCGGGACAGGGAACCGAGCAGTACTTC	CASTPGQGTEQYF
TRBV7-2	.	TRBJ2-7	.	TGTGCCAGCAGCTTTCTAGGCTACGAGCAGTACTTC	CASSFLGYEQYF
TRBV7-9	.	TRBJ2-2	TRBD1	TGTGCCAGCAGCTTTCAGAGGACAGGGGAGACCGGGGAGCTGTTTTTT	CASSFQRTGETGELFF
TRBV4-1	.	TRBJ1-2	TRBD1	TGCGCCAGCAGCCAAGGTGGGACAGCAGTTGGCTACACCTTC	CASSQGGTAVGYTF
TRBV9	.	TRBJ2-1	TRBD2	TGTGCCAGCAGCCTCAGACTAGCGCAATACAATGAGCAGTTCTTC	CASSLRLAQYNEQFF
TRBV7-2	.	TRBJ2-1	TRBD2	TGTGCCAGCAGCTTAAAATCTTGGTCTAGCGGATCCCCGGGAGAGCAGTTCTTC	CASSLKSWSSGSPGEQFF
TRBV2	.	TRBJ2-7	TRBD2	TGTGCCAGCAGGGAGACTAGCGGGAGGATTTACGAGCAGTACTTC	CASRETSGRIYEQYF
TRBV18	.	TRBJ2-3	TRBD1	TGTGCCAGCTCACCACCACGGACAGGGGACCCCACAGATACGCAGTATTTT	CASSPPRTGDPTDTQYF
TRBV19	.	TRBJ2-1	TRBD2	TGTGCCAGTAGTATAGAAGCGGGACGGATGGGGAATGAGCAGTTCTTC	CASSIEAGRMGNEQFF
TRBV5-4	.	TRBJ2-1	TRBD1	TGTGCCAGCAGCTTCCCGACAGGGGGTCGGAATGAGCAGTTCTTC	CASSFPTGGRNEQFF
TRBV5-3	.	TRBJ2-1	.	TGTGCCAGAAGCTTGAATGGTCCGTACAGGGCACCCTACAATGAGCAGTTCTTC	CARSLNGPYRAPYNEQFF
TRBV7-8	.	TRBJ1-1	TRBD1	TGTGCCAGCAGCTTACCAAGCCCGGGACAGGGACCGAACACTGAAGCTTTCTTT	CASSLPSPGQGPNTEAFF
TRBV6-6	.	TRBJ2-7	.	TGTGCCAGCGGAGAGGGGGTGAGTTTTCACGAGCAGTACTTC	CASGEGVSFHEQYF
TRBV11-2	few	TRBJ2-3	TRBD2	TGTGCCAGCAGCCCAGGGACTAGCGGGAACACAGATACGCAGTATTTT	CASSPGTSGNTDTQYF
TRBV10-3	.	TRBJ2-7	TRBD2	TGTGCCATCAGTTCGACTAGCTCTCACTACGAGCAGTACTTC	CAISSTSSHYEQYF
TRBV5-1	.	TRBJ2-7	TRBD2	TGCGCCAGCAGCTATAGCGGGAGGGGCCCCTACGAGCAGTACTTC	CASSYSGRGPYEQYF
TRBV30	.	TRBJ2-3	.	TGTGCCTGGAGTCATGGCGGGACCATCACAGATACGCAGTATTTT	CAWSHGGTITDTQYF
TRBV7-2	.	TRBJ2-5	TRBD2	TGTGCCAGCAGCTTAGCGAGGCCTAGCGGGTTAAACTTC	CASSLARPSGLNF
TRBV27	few	TRBJ1-1	.	TGTGCCAGCAGTTTATCGTCCGGGATCGGCACTGAAGCTTTCTTT	CASSLSSGIGTEAFF
TRBV7-2	few	TRBJ2-3	.	TGTGCCAGCAGCTGGGGACAAAGCCGCACAGATACGCAGTATTTT	CASSWGQSRTDTQYF
TRBV29-1	.	TRBJ2-7	TRBD1	TGCAGCGTTGGGGGCGACAGGGGATCCTACGAGCAGTACTTC	CSVGGDRGSYEQYF
TRBV4-1	few	TRBJ2-6	.	TGCGCCAGCAGCCACGTGTCCTCTGGGGCCAACGTCCTGACTTTC	CASSHVSSGANVLTF
TRBV7-2	.	TRBJ2-2	TRBD2	TGTGCCAGCAGCCCCTGGACTAGTGTGACCGGGGAGCTGTTTTTT	CASSPWTSVTGELFF
TRBV6-1	.	TRBJ2-7	.	TGTGCCAGCAGTGAAAACGGCCAGGTTACATCCTACGAGCAGTACTTC	CASSENGQVTSYEQYF
TRBV7-9	.	TRBJ1-5	.	TGTGCCAGCAGCCCGACTGTGACAGGAGCTAGCAATCAGCCCCAGCATTTT	CASSPTVTGASNQPQHF
TRBV5-1	.	TRBJ2-3	TRBD2	TGCGCCAGCGGCATCACTAGCGAAGGCACAGATACGCAGTATTTT	CASGITSEGTDTQYF
TRBV9	.	TRBJ2-7	TRBD1	TGTGCCAGCAGCGTAGATCGCGACAGGGTGTTGAGCGAGCAGTACTTC	CASSVDRDRVLSEQYF
TRBV18	.	TRBJ2-1	.	TGTGCCAGCTCACCCTACCCTAGCGCGAGCTCCTACAATGAGCAGTTCTTC	CASSPYPSASSYNEQFF
TRBV28	once	TRBJ2-1	TRBD1	TGTGCCAGCAGTCCACCCCAGGGGGTCGACAATGAGCAGTTCTTC	CASSPPQGVDNEQFF
TRBV7-2	.	TRBJ1-4	.	TGTGCCAGCAGCTTAACGGGGGTCTACGGTGAAAAACTGTTTTTT	CASSLTGVYGEKLFF
TRBV7-3	few	TRBJ2-1	TRBD2	TGTGCCAGCAGCCCCGAAACCGGGACTAGCGAGTTCTTC	CASSPETGTSEFF
TRBV7-3	medium-sized	TRBJ2-2	.	TGTGCCAGCAGCCTCCAACCGACGGGAAACACCGGGGAGCTGTTTTTT	CASSLQPTGNTGELFF
TRBV5-4	.	TRBJ2-7	TRBD1	TGTGCCTACTCGCCGGGACAGGGTTTGAGGGAGCAGTACTTC	CAYSPGQGLREQYF